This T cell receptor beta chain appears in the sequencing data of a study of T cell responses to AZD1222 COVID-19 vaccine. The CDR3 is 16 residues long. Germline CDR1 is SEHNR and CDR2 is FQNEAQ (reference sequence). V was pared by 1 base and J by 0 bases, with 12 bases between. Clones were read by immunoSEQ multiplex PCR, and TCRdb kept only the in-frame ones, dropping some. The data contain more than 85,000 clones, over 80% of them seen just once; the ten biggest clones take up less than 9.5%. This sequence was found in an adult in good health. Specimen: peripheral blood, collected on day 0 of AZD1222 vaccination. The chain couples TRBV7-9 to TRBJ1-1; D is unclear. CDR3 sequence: CASSLGVWGMNTEAFF. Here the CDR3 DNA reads TGTGCCAGCAGCTTAGGAGTTTGGGGTATGAACACTGAAGCTTTCTTT.